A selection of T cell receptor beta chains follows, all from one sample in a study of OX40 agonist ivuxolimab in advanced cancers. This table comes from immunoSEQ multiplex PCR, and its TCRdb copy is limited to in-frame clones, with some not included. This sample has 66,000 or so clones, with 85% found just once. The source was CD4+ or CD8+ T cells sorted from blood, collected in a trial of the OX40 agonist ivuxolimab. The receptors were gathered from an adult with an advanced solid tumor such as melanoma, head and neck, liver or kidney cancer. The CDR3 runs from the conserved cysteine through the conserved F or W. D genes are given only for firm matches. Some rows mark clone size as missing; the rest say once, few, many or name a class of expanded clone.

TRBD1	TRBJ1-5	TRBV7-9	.	CASSTTGMGNQPQHF	TGTGCCAGCAGCACGACAGGGATGGGCAATCAGCCCCAGCATTTT
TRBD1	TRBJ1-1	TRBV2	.	CAGQRQGWTEAFF	TGTGCCGGTCAACGACAGGGATGGACTGAAGCTTTCTTT
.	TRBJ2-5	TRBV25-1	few	CASSDPRRGRPETQYF	TGTGCCAGCAGTGACCCAAGAAGGGGCAGACCGGAGACCCAGTACTTC
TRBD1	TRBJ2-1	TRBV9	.	CASSVVGTANNEQFF	TGTGCCAGCAGCGTAGTGGGGACAGCCAACAATGAGCAGTTCTTC
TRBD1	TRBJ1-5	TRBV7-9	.	CASSMIQGADSNQPQHF	TGTGCCAGCAGCATGATACAGGGGGCAGATAGCAATCAGCCCCAGCATTTT
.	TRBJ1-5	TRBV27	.	CASSSVRWLNQPQHF	TGTGCCAGCAGTTCAGTCCGGTGGCTCAATCAGCCCCAGCATTTT
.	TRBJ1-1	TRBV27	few	CASSRLSGPEAFF	TGTGCCAGCAGTAGGCTTTCGGGTCCGGAGGCTTTCTTT
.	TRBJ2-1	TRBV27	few	CASSLSFRDWLYNEQFF	TGTGCCAGCAGTTTATCGTTCCGGGACTGGTTGTACAATGAGCAGTTCTTC
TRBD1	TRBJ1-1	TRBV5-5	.	CASSSQGLATEAFF	TGTGCCAGCAGCTCACAGGGGTTGGCCACTGAAGCTTTCTTT
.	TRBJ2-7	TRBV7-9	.	CASSTTTRLGGHEQYF	TGTGCCAGCAGCACCACCACGAGGTTGGGGGGACACGAGCAGTACTTC
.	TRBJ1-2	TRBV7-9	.	CASSFIKVVMGYGYTF	TGTGCCAGCAGCTTCATCAAGGTTGTTATGGGGTATGGCTACACCTTC
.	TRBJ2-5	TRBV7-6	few	CASSPEGKTQYF	TGTGCCAGCAGCCCGGAGGGAAAGACCCAGTACTTC
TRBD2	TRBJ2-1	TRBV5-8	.	CASSLRGGRAWDEQFF	TGTGCCAGCAGCTTGAGAGGCGGGAGGGCCTGGGATGAGCAGTTCTTC
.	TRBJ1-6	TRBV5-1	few	CASRREGFNSPLHF	TGCGCCAGCAGAAGAGAGGGGTTTAATTCACCCCTCCACTTT
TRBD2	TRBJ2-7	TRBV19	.	CASSRGLAGEQYF	TGTGCCAGTAGTAGGGGACTAGCGGGGGAGCAGTACTTC
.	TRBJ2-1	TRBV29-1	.	CSVRQTTYNEQFF	TGCAGCGTTCGACAGACCACCTACAATGAGCAGTTCTTC
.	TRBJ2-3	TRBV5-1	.	CASSLGGEGDTQYF	TGCGCCAGCAGCTTGGGAGGGGAAGGAGATACGCAGTATTTT
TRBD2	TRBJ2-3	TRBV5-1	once	CASSLKLAGTDTQYF	TGCGCCAGCAGCTTGAAGCTAGCGGGCACAGATACGCAGTATTTT
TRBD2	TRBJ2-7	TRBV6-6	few	CASSVTSGAYEQYF	TGTGCCAGCAGTGTGACTAGCGGGGCCTACGAGCAGTACTTC
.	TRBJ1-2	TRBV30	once	CAWIMAGPPGAASYTF	TGTGCCTGGATCATGGCCGGACCGCCCGGAGCAGCCAGCTACACCTTC
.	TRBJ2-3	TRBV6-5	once	CASSSRGRGDTQYF	TGTGCCAGCAGTTCGCGGGGCCGCGGAGATACGCAGTATTTT
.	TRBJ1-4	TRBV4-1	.	CASSQVRGEKLFF	TGCGCCAGCAGCCAAGTCAGGGGTGAAAAACTGTTTTTT
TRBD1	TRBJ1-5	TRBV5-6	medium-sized	CASSIRQGNQPQHF	TGTGCCAGCAGCATAAGACAGGGGAATCAGCCCCAGCATTTT
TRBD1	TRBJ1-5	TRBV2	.	CASSPRGPEPQHF	TGTGCCAGCAGTCCGAGGGGGCCCGAGCCCCAGCATTTT
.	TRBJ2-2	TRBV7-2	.	CASSQTGELFF	TGTGCCAGCAGCCAGACTGGGGAGCTGTTTTTT
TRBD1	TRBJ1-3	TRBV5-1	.	CASSLAMGQTSGNTIYF	TGCGCCAGCAGCTTGGCCATGGGACAGACCTCTGGAAACACCATATATTTT
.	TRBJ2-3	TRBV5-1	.	CASSHREGTDTQYF	TGCGCCAGCAGTCACAGGGAGGGCACAGATACGCAGTATTTT
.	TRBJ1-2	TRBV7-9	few	CASSLEPSYGYTF	TGTGCCAGCAGCTTAGAGCCGTCCTATGGCTACACCTTC
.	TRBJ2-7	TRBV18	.	CASSPNSARTYEQYF	TGTGCCAGCTCACCAAACTCTGCACGGACCTACGAGCAGTACTTC
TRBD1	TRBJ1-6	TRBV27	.	CASSLGQGRSLGSPLHF	TGTGCCAGCAGTTTGGGACAGGGACGCTCTTTAGGATCACCCCTCCACTTT
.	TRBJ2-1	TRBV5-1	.	CASSSAGESEQFF	TGCGCCAGCAGCTCGGCAGGGGAGAGCGAGCAGTTCTTC
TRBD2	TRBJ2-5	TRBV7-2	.	CASSRGSGRSQETQYF	TGTGCCAGCAGCCGCGGGAGCGGGAGGAGCCAAGAGACCCAGTACTTC
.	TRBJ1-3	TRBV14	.	CASSQWRDGRSGNTIYF	TGTGCCAGCAGCCAGTGGAGGGATGGGAGATCTGGAAACACCATATATTTT
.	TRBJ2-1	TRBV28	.	CASSRTGAGRSFF	TGTGCCAGCAGCCGTACAGGGGCCGGGAGGAGTTTCTTC
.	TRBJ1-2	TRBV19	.	CASSRGEYGYTF	TGTGCCAGTAGTCGAGGCGAGTATGGCTACACCTTC